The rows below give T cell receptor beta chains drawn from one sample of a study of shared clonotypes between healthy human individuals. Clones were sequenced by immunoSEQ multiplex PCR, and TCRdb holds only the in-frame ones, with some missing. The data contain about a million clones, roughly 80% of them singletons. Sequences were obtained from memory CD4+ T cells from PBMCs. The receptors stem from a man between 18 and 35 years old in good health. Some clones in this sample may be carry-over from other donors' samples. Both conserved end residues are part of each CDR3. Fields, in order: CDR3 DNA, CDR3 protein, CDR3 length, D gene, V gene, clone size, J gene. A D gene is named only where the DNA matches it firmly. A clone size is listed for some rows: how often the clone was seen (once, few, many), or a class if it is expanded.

TGTGCCAGTAGTATCGGCTCGGAGGGCAGGGCGGAGACCCAGTACTTC | CASSIGSEGRAETQYF | 16 | . | TRBV19 | . | TRBJ2-5
TGTGCCAGCAGCTCCGGGTTGGGGGGGGTCCAAGAGACCCAGTACTTC | CASSSGLGGVQETQYF | 16 | TRBD2 | TRBV7-9 | . | TRBJ2-5
TGCGCCAGCAGCAGCCCTACAGGGGCCCTCATCGGGGAGCAGTACTTC | CASSSPTGALIGEQYF | 16 | TRBD1 | TRBV5-1 | . | TRBJ2-7
TGCAGCGTGTTCGCGGGGAACTACGAGCAGTACTTC | CSVFAGNYEQYF | 12 | . | TRBV29-1 | . | TRBJ2-7
TGCGCCAGCAGCCAAGATCGGTGGCCGGGACTAGCAGGGAGTGAGCAGTTCTTC | CASSQDRWPGLAGSEQFF | 18 | TRBD2 | TRBV4-3 | . | TRBJ2-1
TGTGCCAGCAGCCGCCCTGGGGGGAGCAATCAGCCCCAGCATTTT | CASSRPGGSNQPQHF | 15 | . | TRBV28 | . | TRBJ1-5
TGTGCCAGCAGTTCGGGACAGACGTATGGCTACACCTTC | CASSSGQTYGYTF | 13 | TRBD1 | TRBV28 | . | TRBJ1-2
TGTGCCAGCAGCTTAGTAGGAGAGGGGATTGGGAAAGAGACCCAGTACTTC | CASSLVGEGIGKETQYF | 17 | . | TRBV7-9 | . | TRBJ2-5
TGCAGCGTGTTACACGGCTCTGGGGCCAACGTCCTGACTTTC | CSVLHGSGANVLTF | 14 | . | TRBV29-1 | . | TRBJ2-6
TGTGCCAGCAGCTTAGCGCCAGATTCGCGACCGTTTGGATTT | CASSLAPDSRPFGF | 14 | . | TRBV7-2 | . | TRBJ2-7
TGTGCCAGCAGTCCCAGGACAGGGGGAAATCAGCCCCAGCATTTT | CASSPRTGGNQPQHF | 15 | TRBD1 | TRBV28 | . | TRBJ1-5
TGTGCCAGCAGGGCACGACTAGCGGGGGACAATGAGCAGTTCTTC | CASRARLAGDNEQFF | 15 | TRBD2 | TRBV6-5 | . | TRBJ2-1
TGTGCCAGCAGCCGGGGGAGATCTCTCGCTAACTATGGCTACACCTTC | CASSRGRSLANYGYTF | 16 | . | TRBV11-2 | . | TRBJ1-2
TGTGCCAGCAGCTTCAGACTGGGCGGATACACTGAAGCTTTCTTT | CASSFRLGGYTEAFF | 15 | . | TRBV7-2 | . | TRBJ1-1
TGTGCCTGGAGTATAAAAATGGGGGGTCTTTCAAACACCATATATTTT | CAWSIKMGGLSNTIYF | 16 | . | TRBV30 | . | TRBJ1-3
TGTGCCAGCGGCGCGGCAGTCGGGGGCTCCTACAATGAGCAGTTCTTC | CASGAAVGGSYNEQFF | 16 | . | TRBV11-1 | . | TRBJ2-1
TGTGCCAGTTTGGAGGAGCGGGCGTCCTACGAGCAGTACTTC | CASLEERASYEQYF | 14 | . | TRBV28 | . | TRBJ2-7
TGTGCCAGCAGCTTGCCCAGGGGAGTGGGAACCGGGGAGCTGTTTTTT | CASSLPRGVGTGELFF | 16 | . | TRBV5-8 | . | TRBJ2-2
TGTGCCAGTAGTAGACTAGCGGGAGGCGTCAATGAGCAGTTCTTC | CASSRLAGGVNEQFF | 15 | TRBD2 | TRBV19 | . | TRBJ2-1
TGTGCCAGCAGCTTCATTAGCGGGAGTGGTCTAGATACGCAGTATTTT | CASSFISGSGLDTQYF | 16 | TRBD2 | TRBV11-2 | . | TRBJ2-3
TGTGCCAGCAGTTCGAGTGGAGGGGGCCGGAGCAATCAGCCCCAGCATTTT | CASSSSGGGRSNQPQHF | 17 | TRBD1 | TRBV28 | once | TRBJ1-5
TGTGCCAGTAGTTTAACGGCGAACACTGAAGCTTTCTTT | CASSLTANTEAFF | 13 | . | TRBV19 | . | TRBJ1-1
TGTGCCAGCAGTCTACGGGACAAGGGCTACACCTTC | CASSLRDKGYTF | 12 | . | TRBV28 | . | TRBJ1-2
TGTGCCAGCAGCAAAGTAGGGACAGGGGAGTTTATAGATACGCAGTATTTT | CASSKVGTGEFIDTQYF | 17 | . | TRBV21-1 | . | TRBJ2-3
TGTGCCAGCAGTGAAAGTAGGAGCGCAGGCGGCTACACCTTC | CASSESRSAGGYTF | 14 | . | TRBV2 | . | TRBJ1-2
TGTGCCAGCAGCCCACACCCCGGAGGGGGTACCTACAATGAGCAGTTCTTC | CASSPHPGGGTYNEQFF | 17 | . | TRBV9 | . | TRBJ2-1
TGTGCCAGCAGCAAGGACGGCTATGGCTACACCTTC | CASSKDGYGYTF | 12 | . | TRBV7-9 | few | TRBJ1-2
TGTGCCAGCTCAGAACTCACAGGGCCACCGGATGAAAAACTGTTTTTT | CASSELTGPPDEKLFF | 16 | . | TRBV18 | . | TRBJ1-4
TGTGCCAGCAGTTTATTTCCACTGGAACTGTTTTTT | CASSLFPLELFF | 12 | . | TRBV28 | . | TRBJ1-4
TGTGCCAGCAGCTTAGGGGGGGGCGGAGCTAACTATGGCTACACCTTC | CASSLGGGGANYGYTF | 16 | . | TRBV7-2 | . | TRBJ1-2
TGTGCCAGCAGTTTATTTCGGGAGCGGTCCTACGAGCAGTACTTC | CASSLFRERSYEQYF | 15 | . | TRBV27 | . | TRBJ2-7
TGCGCCAGCAGTGATGCGGGAAGCTCCTACAATGAGCAGTTCTTC | CASSDAGSSYNEQFF | 15 | . | TRBV10-2 | . | TRBJ2-1
TGTGCCAGCAGCCTACGGCCCTACGAGCAGTACTTC | CASSLRPYEQYF | 12 | . | TRBV5-6 | . | TRBJ2-7
TGTGCCAGCAGCCTAGCGGGGGACAGCGGGGTAGGGCAGTACTTC | CASSLAGDSGVGQYF | 15 | TRBD2 | TRBV7-2 | . | TRBJ2-7
TGTGCCAGCAGCTCTAAGACAGGTCCAGCCACTGAAGCTTTCTTT | CASSSKTGPATEAFF | 15 | . | TRBV7-6 | . | TRBJ1-1
TGTGCCAGCTCACCGGGTCAGCCGCGCTCCAATCAGCCCCAGCATTTT | CASSPGQPRSNQPQHF | 16 | . | TRBV18 | . | TRBJ1-5
TGCAGCGTTGGGGTGGATCAGGGACAGGGTATTCAGTACTTC | CSVGVDQGQGIQYF | 14 | TRBD1 | TRBV29-1 | . | TRBJ2-4
TGCAGGCCAGATACGGACTATGGCTACACCTTC | CRPDTDYGYTF | 11 | . | TRBV20-1 | . | TRBJ1-2
TGTGCCAGCAGCTTGTTACTAGCGGGACGAAACGAGCAGTACTTC | CASSLLLAGRNEQYF | 15 | TRBD2 | TRBV5-5 | . | TRBJ2-7
TGTGCCAGCAGCCGAACTTGGGGGAACACTGAAGCTTTCTTT | CASSRTWGNTEAFF | 14 | . | TRBV11-2 | . | TRBJ1-1
TGTGCCAGCAAACAGGGGGGTAGCTCCTACGAGCAGTACTTC | CASKQGGSSYEQYF | 14 | TRBD1 | TRBV2 | . | TRBJ2-7
TGCAGCGTGTCCAGCGGGAGTAGGGTTGAGCAGTTCTTC | CSVSSGSRVEQFF | 13 | TRBD2 | TRBV29-1 | . | TRBJ2-1